Listed below are T cell receptor beta chains from one sample, sequenced in a study of blood T cell repertoires in COVID-19. TCRdb keeps only in-frame clones here, not all; method: immunoSEQ multiplex PCR. Found here are a few hundred thousand clones, roughly 84% of them singletons; the top ten hold under 3%. Sequencing used PBMCs or T cells enriched from blood (not recorded which). The receptors here all came from a woman in her 30s who had recovered from COVID-19. CDR3s leave out the opening cysteine and the closing phenylalanine or tryptophan. Fields, in order: CDR3 protein, D gene, V gene, J gene. D genes are given only for firm matches.

CDR3 protein: ASSRGTSVYNEQF
D gene: TRBD2
V gene: TRBV5-8
J gene: TRBJ2-1

CDR3 protein: ASSDVRDRGNTIY
D gene: TRBD1
V gene: TRBV7-9
J gene: TRBJ1-3

CDR3 protein: ASSPGTGGTIGSYSNQPQH
D gene: TRBD1
V gene: TRBV4-2
J gene: TRBJ1-5

CDR3 protein: ASSKKGHGPYEQY
D gene: .
V gene: TRBV21-1
J gene: TRBJ2-7

CDR3 protein: ASSLWSGGLSYEQY
D gene: TRBD2
V gene: TRBV7-2
J gene: TRBJ2-7

CDR3 protein: ASSEHHRVVGEKLF
D gene: .
V gene: TRBV9
J gene: TRBJ1-4

CDR3 protein: ASSREHNEQF
D gene: .
V gene: TRBV7-9
J gene: TRBJ2-1

CDR3 protein: ASSEVGRVYEQY
D gene: .
V gene: TRBV6-1
J gene: TRBJ2-7

CDR3 protein: ASSLKSGVASYGYT
D gene: .
V gene: TRBV13
J gene: TRBJ1-2

CDR3 protein: ASSLQAASNYGYT
D gene: .
V gene: TRBV5-1
J gene: TRBJ1-2

CDR3 protein: ASSPYGQGGTSGMSDTQY
D gene: TRBD2
V gene: TRBV5-4
J gene: TRBJ2-3

CDR3 protein: ASSITVERERNNEQF
D gene: TRBD2
V gene: TRBV19
J gene: TRBJ2-1

CDR3 protein: ASRPHGQGRTEAF
D gene: TRBD1
V gene: TRBV7-4
J gene: TRBJ1-1

CDR3 protein: ASSPTGGKGYT
D gene: .
V gene: TRBV21-1
J gene: TRBJ1-2

CDR3 protein: ATSANSHHEQY
D gene: .
V gene: TRBV24-1
J gene: TRBJ2-7

CDR3 protein: ASSGGSSYEQY
D gene: .
V gene: TRBV27
J gene: TRBJ2-7

CDR3 protein: ASSDSSGSSYEQY
D gene: TRBD2
V gene: TRBV6-4
J gene: TRBJ2-7

CDR3 protein: ASSLETRYEQY
D gene: .
V gene: TRBV5-1
J gene: TRBJ2-7

CDR3 protein: AIGGGLLEAF
D gene: TRBD1
V gene: TRBV6-4
J gene: TRBJ1-1

CDR3 protein: ASSLDGSSGSLNEQF
D gene: TRBD2
V gene: TRBV5-4
J gene: TRBJ2-1

CDR3 protein: ASSPDRASEKLF
D gene: TRBD1
V gene: TRBV3-1/TRBV3-2
J gene: TRBJ1-4

CDR3 protein: ASSGGLDPYNEQF
D gene: TRBD2
V gene: TRBV5-1
J gene: TRBJ2-1

CDR3 protein: ASSLGGLAGGSTDTQY
D gene: TRBD2
V gene: TRBV5-4
J gene: TRBJ2-3

CDR3 protein: ASSSDRSDEKLF
D gene: .
V gene: TRBV6-5
J gene: TRBJ1-4

CDR3 protein: ASSEYSEQF
D gene: .
V gene: TRBV2
J gene: TRBJ2-1

CDR3 protein: ASSPPGLVATDTQY
D gene: TRBD2
V gene: TRBV7-6
J gene: TRBJ2-3

CDR3 protein: ASSWDRTAAEAF
D gene: TRBD1
V gene: TRBV18
J gene: TRBJ1-1

CDR3 protein: SASHGTAPRGYT
D gene: TRBD1
V gene: TRBV20-1
J gene: TRBJ1-2

CDR3 protein: ASSYLTGADEKLF
D gene: TRBD1
V gene: TRBV5-5
J gene: TRBJ1-4

CDR3 protein: ASRHLGDTQY
D gene: .
V gene: TRBV6-4
J gene: TRBJ2-3

CDR3 protein: SARQGADTQY
D gene: TRBD1
V gene: TRBV29-1
J gene: TRBJ2-3

CDR3 protein: ASSPIQGGFEGYT
D gene: .
V gene: TRBV18
J gene: TRBJ1-2

CDR3 protein: ASRWPDDGSTGELF
D gene: .
V gene: TRBV19
J gene: TRBJ2-2

CDR3 protein: ASSFRWEVVYGYT
D gene: .
V gene: TRBV28
J gene: TRBJ1-2

CDR3 protein: ASSIAASGTIYEQY
D gene: TRBD2
V gene: TRBV19
J gene: TRBJ2-7

CDR3 protein: ASSKKIILSYEQY
D gene: .
V gene: TRBV21-1
J gene: TRBJ2-7

CDR3 protein: ASSERGQGNTEAF
D gene: TRBD1
V gene: TRBV2
J gene: TRBJ1-1

CDR3 protein: ASSYSTGGAYGYT
D gene: TRBD1
V gene: TRBV6-5
J gene: TRBJ1-2

CDR3 protein: ASRAFQGPGANVLT
D gene: .
V gene: TRBV2
J gene: TRBJ2-6

CDR3 protein: ASSQDTPFGGVSYEQY
D gene: .
V gene: TRBV3-1/TRBV3-2
J gene: TRBJ2-7

CDR3 protein: AAGTRGGYT
D gene: .
V gene: TRBV6-5
J gene: TRBJ1-2

CDR3 protein: ASSLRGTSGPYSTDTQY
D gene: TRBD2
V gene: TRBV7-6
J gene: TRBJ2-3

CDR3 protein: AISGQDNYEQY
D gene: TRBD1
V gene: TRBV10-3
J gene: TRBJ2-7

CDR3 protein: SAGQGGSNQPQH
D gene: TRBD1
V gene: TRBV29-1
J gene: TRBJ1-5

CDR3 protein: ASSRSSGSNEQF
D gene: TRBD2
V gene: TRBV14
J gene: TRBJ2-1